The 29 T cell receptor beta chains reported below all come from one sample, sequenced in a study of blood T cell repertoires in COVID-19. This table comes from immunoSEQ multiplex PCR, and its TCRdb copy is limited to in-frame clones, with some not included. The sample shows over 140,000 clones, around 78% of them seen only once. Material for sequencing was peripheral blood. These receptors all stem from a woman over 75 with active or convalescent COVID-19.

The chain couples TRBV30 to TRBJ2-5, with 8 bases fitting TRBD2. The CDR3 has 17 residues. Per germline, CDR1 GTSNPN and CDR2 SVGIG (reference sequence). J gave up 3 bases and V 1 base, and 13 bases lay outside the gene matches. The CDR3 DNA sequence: TGTGCCTGGAGTGGCGCACCGGGGGTAGCGGGGAAAGAGACCCAGTACTTC. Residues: CAWSGAPGVAGKETQYF.

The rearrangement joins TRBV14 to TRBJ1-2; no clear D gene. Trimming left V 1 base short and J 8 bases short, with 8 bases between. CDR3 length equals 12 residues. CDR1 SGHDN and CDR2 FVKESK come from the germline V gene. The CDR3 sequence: CASSQVERGYTF. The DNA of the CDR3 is TGTGCCAGCAGCCAAGTTGAGCGAGGCTACACCTTC.

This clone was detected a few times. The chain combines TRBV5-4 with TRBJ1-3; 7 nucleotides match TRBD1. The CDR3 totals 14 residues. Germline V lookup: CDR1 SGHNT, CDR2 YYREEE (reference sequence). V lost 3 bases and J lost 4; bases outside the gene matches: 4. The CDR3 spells CASSSGGIGNTIYF. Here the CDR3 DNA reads TGTGCCAGCAGCTCAGGGGGTATAGGAAACACCATATATTTT.

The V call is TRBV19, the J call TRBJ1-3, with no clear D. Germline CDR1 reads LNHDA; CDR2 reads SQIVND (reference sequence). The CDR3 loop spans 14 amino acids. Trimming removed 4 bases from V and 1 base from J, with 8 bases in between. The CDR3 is CASSTSTSGNTIYF. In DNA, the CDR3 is TGTGCCAGTAGTACTTCTACTTCTGGAAACACCATATATTTT.

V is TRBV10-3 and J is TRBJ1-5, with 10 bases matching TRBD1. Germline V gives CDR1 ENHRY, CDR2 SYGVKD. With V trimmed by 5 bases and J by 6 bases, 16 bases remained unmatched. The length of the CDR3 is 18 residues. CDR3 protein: CAISPSTTTGGLGQPQHF. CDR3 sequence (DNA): TGTGCCATCAGTCCTTCTACTACGACAGGGGGCCTAGGTCAGCCCCAGCATTTT.

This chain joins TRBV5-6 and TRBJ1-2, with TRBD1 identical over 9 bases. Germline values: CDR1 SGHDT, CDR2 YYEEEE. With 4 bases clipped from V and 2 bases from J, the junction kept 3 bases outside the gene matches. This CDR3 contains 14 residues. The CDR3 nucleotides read TGTGCCAGCAGCAAGGACAGGGGAAACTATGGCTACACCTTC. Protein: CASSKDRGNYGYTF.

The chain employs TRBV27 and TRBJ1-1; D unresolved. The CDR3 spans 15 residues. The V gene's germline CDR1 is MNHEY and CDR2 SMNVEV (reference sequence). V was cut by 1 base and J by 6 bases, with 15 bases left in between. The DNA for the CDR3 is TGTGCCAGCAGTTTATACGGGTTTGGTTCTCCTGAAGCTTTCTTT. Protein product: CASSLYGFGSPEAFF.

The CDR3 coding sequence is TGTGCCAGTAGTACGACAGGCCTTAGCAATCAGCCCCAGCATTTT. Protein product: CASSTTGLSNQPQHF. V is TRBV19 and J is TRBJ1-5; TRBD1 is a possible D gene (6 bases). The CDR3 is 15 amino acids. The V gene's germline CDR1 is LNHDA and CDR2 SQIVND (reference sequence). V lost 4 bases, J lost 0 bases, and 10 bases lay in between. The entire variable domain, with the rest obtained from reference TRBV19 and TRBJ1-5, is as follows: DGGITQSPKYLFRKEGQNVTLSCEQNLNHDAMYWYRQDPGQGLRLIYYSQIVNDFQKGDIAEGYSVSREKKESFPLTVTSAQKNPTAFYLCASSTTGLSNQPQHFGDGTRLSIL.

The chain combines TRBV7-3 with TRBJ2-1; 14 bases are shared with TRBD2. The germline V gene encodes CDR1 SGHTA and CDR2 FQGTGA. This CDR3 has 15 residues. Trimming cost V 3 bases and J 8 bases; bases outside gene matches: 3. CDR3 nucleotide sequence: TGTGCCAGCAGCTTGACTAGCGGGGGGGCCTATGAGCAGTTCTTC. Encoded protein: CASSLTSGGAYEQFF.

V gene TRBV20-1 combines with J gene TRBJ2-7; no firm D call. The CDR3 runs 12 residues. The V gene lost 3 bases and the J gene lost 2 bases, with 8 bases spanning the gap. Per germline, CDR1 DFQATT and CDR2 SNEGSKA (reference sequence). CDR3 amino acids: CSASVLTYEQYF. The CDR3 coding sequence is TGCAGTGCTAGTGTTCTAACCTACGAGCAGTACTTC.

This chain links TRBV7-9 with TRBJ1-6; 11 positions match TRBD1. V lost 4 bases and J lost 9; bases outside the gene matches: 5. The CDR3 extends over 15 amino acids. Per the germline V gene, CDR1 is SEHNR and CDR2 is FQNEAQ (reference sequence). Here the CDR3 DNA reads TGTGCCAGCAGCTCGGACAGGGGGCTTTTTTCACCCCTCCACTTT. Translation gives CASSSDRGLFSPLHF. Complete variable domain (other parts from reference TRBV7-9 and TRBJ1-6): DTGVSQNPRHKITKRGQNVTFRCDPISEHNRLYWYRQTLGQGPEFLTYFQNEAQLEKSRLLSDRFSAERPKGSFSTLEIQRTEQGDSAMYLCASSSDRGLFSPLHFGNGTRLTVT.

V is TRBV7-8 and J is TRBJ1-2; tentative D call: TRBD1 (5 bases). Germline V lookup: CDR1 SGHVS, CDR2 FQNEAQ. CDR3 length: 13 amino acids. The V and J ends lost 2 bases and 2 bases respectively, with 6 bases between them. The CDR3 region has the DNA TGTGCCAGCAGCTTATACAGGAACTATGGCTACACCTTC. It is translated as CASSLYRNYGYTF. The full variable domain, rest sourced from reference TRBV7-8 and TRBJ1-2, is GAGVSQSPRYKVAKRGQDVALRCDPISGHVSLFWYQQALGQGPEFLTYFQNEAQLDKSGLPSDRFFAERPEGSVSTLKIQRTQQEDSAVYLCASSLYRNYGYTFGSGTRLTVV.

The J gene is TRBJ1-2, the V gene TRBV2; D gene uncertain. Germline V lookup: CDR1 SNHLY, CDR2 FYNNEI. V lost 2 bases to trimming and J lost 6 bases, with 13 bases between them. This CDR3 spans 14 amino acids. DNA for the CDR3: TGTGCCAGCAGTGAATCGTTGGCGGCGGATGGCTACACCTTC. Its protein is CASSESLAADGYTF.

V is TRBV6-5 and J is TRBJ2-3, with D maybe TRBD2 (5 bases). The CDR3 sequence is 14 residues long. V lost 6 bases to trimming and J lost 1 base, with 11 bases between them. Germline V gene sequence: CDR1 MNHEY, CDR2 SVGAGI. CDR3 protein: CASRTPRGTDTQYF. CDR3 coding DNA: TGTGCCAGCAGGACACCGAGGGGCACAGATACGCAGTATTTT.

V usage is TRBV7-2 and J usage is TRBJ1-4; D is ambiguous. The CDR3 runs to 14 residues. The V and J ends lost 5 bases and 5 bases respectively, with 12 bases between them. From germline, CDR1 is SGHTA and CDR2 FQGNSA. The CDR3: CASSMDGLNEKLFF. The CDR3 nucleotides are TGTGCCAGCAGCATGGACGGACTAAATGAAAAACTGTTTTTT.

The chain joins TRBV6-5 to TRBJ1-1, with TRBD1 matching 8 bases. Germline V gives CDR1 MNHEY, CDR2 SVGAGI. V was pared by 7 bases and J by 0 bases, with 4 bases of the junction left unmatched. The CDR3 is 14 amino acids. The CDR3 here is CASTVQGVNTEAFF. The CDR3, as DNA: TGTGCCAGCACCGTACAGGGGGTGAACACTGAAGCTTTCTTT.

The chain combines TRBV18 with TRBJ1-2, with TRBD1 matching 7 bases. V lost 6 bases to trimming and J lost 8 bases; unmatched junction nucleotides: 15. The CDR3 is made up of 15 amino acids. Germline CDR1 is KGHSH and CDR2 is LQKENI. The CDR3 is CASSPGTDPGGGYTF. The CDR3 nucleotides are TGTGCCAGCTCGCCCGGGACAGATCCGGGTGGCGGCTACACCTTC.

CDR3 sequence reads: CASSLVGEGGYTF. The CDR3 bases are TGTGCCAGCAGCTTAGTCGGGGAAGGAGGCTACACCTTC. The V and J genes are TRBV7-2 and TRBJ1-2; D remains unclear. The CDR3 spans 13 residues. The germline gives CDR1 SGHTA, CDR2 FQGNSA. Trimming removed 1 base at V and 8 bases at J, with 11 bases between.

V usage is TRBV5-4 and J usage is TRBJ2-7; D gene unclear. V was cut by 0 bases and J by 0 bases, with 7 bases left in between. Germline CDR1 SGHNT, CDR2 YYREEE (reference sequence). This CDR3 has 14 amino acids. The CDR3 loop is CASSLGISSYEQYF. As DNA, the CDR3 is TGTGCCAGCAGCTTGGGTATTAGCTCCTACGAGCAGTACTTC. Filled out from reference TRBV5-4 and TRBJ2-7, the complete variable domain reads ETGVTQSPTHLIKTRGQQVTLRCSSQSGHNTVSWYQQALGQGPQFIFQYYREEENGRGNFPPRFSGLQFPNYSSELNVNALELDDSALYLCASSLGISSYEQYFGPGTRLTVT.

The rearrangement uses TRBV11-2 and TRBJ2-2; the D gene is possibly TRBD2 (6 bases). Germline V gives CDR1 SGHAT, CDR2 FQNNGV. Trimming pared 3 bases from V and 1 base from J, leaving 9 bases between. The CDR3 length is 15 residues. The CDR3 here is CASSLGDLNTGELFF. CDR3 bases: TGTGCCAGCAGCTTGGGGGACTTGAACACCGGGGAGCTGTTTTTT.

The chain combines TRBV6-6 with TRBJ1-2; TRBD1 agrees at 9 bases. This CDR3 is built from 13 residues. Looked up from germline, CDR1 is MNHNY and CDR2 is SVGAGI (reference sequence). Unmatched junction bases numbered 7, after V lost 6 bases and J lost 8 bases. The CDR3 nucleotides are TGTGCCAGCAGCATCGGACAGGGGAGCGGCTACACCTTC. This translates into CASSIGQGSGYTF.

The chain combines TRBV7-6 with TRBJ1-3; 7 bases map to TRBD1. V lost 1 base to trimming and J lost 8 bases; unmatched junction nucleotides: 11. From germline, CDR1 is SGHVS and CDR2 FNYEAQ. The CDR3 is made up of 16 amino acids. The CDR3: CASSLGAAGGTDTIYF. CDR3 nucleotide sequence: TGTGCCAGCAGCTTAGGAGCCGCAGGGGGAACAGACACCATATATTTT.

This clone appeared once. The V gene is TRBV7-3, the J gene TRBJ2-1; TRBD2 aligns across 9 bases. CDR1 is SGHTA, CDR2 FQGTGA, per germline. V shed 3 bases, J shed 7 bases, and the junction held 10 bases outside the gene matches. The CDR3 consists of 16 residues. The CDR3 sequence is CASSLTSLAGRNEQFF. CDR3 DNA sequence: TGTGCCAGCAGCTTGACTTCCCTAGCGGGGCGGAATGAGCAGTTCTTC.

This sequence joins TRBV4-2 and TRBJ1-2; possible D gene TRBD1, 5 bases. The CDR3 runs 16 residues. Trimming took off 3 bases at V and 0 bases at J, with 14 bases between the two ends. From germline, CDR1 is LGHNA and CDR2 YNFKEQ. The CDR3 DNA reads TGTGCCAGCAGCCAGGAGGGGACTAGGGCTAACTATGGCTACACCTTC. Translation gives CASSQEGTRANYGYTF.

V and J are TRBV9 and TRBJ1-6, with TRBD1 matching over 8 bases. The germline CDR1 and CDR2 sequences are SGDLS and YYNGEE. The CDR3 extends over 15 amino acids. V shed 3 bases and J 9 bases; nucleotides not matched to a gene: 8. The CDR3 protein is CASSGRQGIGSPLHF. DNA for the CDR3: TGTGCCAGCAGCGGACGACAGGGGATTGGTTCACCCCTCCACTTT.

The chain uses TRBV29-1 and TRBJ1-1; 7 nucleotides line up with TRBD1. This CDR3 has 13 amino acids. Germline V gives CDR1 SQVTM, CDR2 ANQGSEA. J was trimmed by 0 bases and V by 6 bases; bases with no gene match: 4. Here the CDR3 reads CSVGGTVNTEAFF. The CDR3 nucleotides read TGCAGCGTAGGCGGGACAGTGAACACTGAAGCTTTCTTT.

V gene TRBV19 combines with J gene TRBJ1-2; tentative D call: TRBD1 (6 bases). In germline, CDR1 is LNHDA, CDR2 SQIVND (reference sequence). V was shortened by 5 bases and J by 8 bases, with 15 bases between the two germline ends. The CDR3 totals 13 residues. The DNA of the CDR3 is TGTGCCAGTAGTTTCAACACTGGGGGCGGCTACACCTTC. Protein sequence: CASSFNTGGGYTF.

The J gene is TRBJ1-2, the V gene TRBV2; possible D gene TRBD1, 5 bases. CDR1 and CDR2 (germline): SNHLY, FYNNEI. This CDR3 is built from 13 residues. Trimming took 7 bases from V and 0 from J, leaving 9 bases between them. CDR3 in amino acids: CASKSGTNYGYTF. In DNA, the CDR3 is TGTGCCAGCAAGTCAGGGACTAACTATGGCTACACCTTC.

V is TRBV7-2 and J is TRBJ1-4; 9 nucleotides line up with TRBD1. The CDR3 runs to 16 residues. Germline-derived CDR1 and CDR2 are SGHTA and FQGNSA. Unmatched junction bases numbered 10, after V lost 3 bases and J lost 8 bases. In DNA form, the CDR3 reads TGTGCCAGCAGCTTCACTTACAGGGGGACAGGGGAAAAACTGTTTTTT. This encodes CASSFTYRGTGEKLFF. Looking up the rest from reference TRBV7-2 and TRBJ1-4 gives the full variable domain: GAGVSQSPSNKVTEKGKDVELRCDPISGHTALYWYRQSLGQGLEFLIYFQGNSAPDKSGLPSDRFSAERTGGSVSTLTIQRTQQEDSAVYLCASSFTYRGTGEKLFFGSGTQLSVL.